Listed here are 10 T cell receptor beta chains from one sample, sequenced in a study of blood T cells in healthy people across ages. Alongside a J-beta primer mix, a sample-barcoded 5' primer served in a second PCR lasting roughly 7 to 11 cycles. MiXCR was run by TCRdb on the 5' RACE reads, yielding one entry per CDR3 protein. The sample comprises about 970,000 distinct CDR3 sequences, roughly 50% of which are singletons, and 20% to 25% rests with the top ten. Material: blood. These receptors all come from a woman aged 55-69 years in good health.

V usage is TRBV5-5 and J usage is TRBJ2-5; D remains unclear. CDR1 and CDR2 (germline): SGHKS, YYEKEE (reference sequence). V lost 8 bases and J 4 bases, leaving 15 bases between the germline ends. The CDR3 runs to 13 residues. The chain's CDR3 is CASANFDRETQYF. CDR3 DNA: TGTGCCAGTGCCAATTTCGACCGAGAGACCCAGTACTTC.

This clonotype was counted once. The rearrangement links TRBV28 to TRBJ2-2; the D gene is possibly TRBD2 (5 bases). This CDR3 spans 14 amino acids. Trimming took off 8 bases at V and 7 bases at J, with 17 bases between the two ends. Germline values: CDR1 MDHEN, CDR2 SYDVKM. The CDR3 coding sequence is TGTGCCAGCGGACTCTCCCTAAGCGGCGGGGAGCTGTTTTTT. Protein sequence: CASGLSLSGGELFF.

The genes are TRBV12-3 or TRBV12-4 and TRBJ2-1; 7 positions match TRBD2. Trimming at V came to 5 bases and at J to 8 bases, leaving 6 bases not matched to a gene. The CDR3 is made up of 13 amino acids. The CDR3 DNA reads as TGTGCCAGCAGTATCGGGCGGGAGTATGAGCAGTTCTTC. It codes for CASSIGREYEQFF.

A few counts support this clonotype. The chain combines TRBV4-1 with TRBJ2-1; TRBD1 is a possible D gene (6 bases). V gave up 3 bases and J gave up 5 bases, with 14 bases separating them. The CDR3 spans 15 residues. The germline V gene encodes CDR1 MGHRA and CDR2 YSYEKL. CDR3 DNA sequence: TGCGCCAGCAGCCAGACCGGGACACAAAACAATGAGCAGTTCTTC. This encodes CASSQTGTQNNEQFF.

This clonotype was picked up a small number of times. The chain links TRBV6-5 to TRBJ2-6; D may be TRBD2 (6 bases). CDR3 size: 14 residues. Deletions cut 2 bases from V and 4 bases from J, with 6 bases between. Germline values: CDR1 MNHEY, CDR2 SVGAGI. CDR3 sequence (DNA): TGTGCCAGCAGTTACGGAGGGGGGGCCAACGTCCTGACTTTC. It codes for CASSYGGGANVLTF.

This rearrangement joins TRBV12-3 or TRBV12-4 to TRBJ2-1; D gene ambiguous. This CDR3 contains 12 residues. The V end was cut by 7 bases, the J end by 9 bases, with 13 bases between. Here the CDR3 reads CASTLDAGEQFF. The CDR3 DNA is TGTGCCAGCACGCTGGATGCCGGTGAGCAGTTCTTC.

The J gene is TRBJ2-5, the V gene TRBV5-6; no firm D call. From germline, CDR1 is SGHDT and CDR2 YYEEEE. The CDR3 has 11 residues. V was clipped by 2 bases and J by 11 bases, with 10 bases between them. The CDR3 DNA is TGTGCCAGCAGCTTCGACAATGAGCAGTACTTC. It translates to CASSFDNEQYF. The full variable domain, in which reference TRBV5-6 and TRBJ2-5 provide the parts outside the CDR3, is DAGVTQSPTHLIKTRGQQVTLRCSPKSGHDTVSWYQQALGQGPQFIFQYYEEEERQRGNFPDRFSGHQFPNYSSELNVNALLLGDSALYLCASSFDNEQYFGPGTRLLVL.

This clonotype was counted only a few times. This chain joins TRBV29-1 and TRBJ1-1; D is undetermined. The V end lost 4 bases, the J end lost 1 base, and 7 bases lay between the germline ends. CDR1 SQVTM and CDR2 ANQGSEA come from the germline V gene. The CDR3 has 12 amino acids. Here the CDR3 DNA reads TGCAGCGTTGTGTGGGGGAACACTGAAGCTTTCTTT. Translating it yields CSVVWGNTEAFF.

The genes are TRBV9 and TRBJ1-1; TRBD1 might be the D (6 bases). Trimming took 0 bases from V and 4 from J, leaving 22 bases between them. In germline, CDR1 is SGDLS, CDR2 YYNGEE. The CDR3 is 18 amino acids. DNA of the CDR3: TGTGCCAGCAGCGTAGGATGGGGATCTGCCGCAGGGGTCACTGAAGCTTTCTTT. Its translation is CASSVGWGSAAGVTEAFF.

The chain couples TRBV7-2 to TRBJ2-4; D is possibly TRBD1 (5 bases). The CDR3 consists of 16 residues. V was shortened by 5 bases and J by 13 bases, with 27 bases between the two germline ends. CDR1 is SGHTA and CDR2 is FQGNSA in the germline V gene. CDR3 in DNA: TGTGCCAGCAGCGCCACGGGTCAGGGCCTTTACAATGAGCAGTACTTC. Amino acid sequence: CASSATGQGLYNEQYF.